The next 4 T cell receptor beta chains were all read from a single sample in a study of breast tumors, draining lymph nodes, adjacent tissues. TCRdb re-derived calls from the multiplex PCR reads in MiXCR, one entry per CDR3 protein. The sample has some 83,000 distinct CDR3 sequences, 15% to 20% seen once. Samples came from axillary lymph nodes draining the breast cancer. Sequencing was performed on axillary lymph node tissue. These receptors were taken from a female donor with breast cancer. Some clones in this sample may be carry-over from other donors' samples.

This clonotype was counted at least ten times. The gene calls are TRBV6-5 and TRBJ1-2, with D unresolved. Germline-derived CDR1 and CDR2 are MNHEY and SVGAGI. The V end was cut by 1 base, the J end by 6 bases, with 15 bases between. The CDR3 length is 15 residues. CDR3 sequence reads: CASSYLGNTGDGYTF. In DNA, the CDR3 is TGTGCCAGCAGTTACTTGGGGAACACCGGCGATGGCTACACCTTC.

This clonotype has ten or more counts. J is TRBJ2-1 and V is TRBV11-3; 7 positions match TRBD2. Unmatched junction bases numbered 9, after V lost 7 bases and J lost 6 bases. This CDR3 has 14 residues. The germline V gene encodes CDR1 SGHNT and CDR2 YENEEA. CDR3 sequence reads: CASIHSGGTNEQFF. CDR3 bases: TGTGCCAGCATCCACTCGGGGGGTACCAATGAGCAGTTCTTC.

This clonotype was seen repeatedly, ten times or more. V is TRBV7-2 and J is TRBJ2-7, with 9 bases lining up with TRBD2. The germline CDR1 and CDR2 sequences are SGHTA and FQGNSA. V lost 3 bases, J lost 4 bases, and 7 bases stayed unmatched. CDR3 size: 15 residues. CDR3 residues: CASSLGTSWRYEQYF. The CDR3 region has the DNA TGTGCCAGCAGCTTGGGGACTAGCTGGCGTTACGAGCAGTACTTC.

This clonotype came up many times. In DNA form, the CDR3 reads TGCGCCAGCAGCTTGGGACAGGGATTCAATCAGCCCCAGCATTTT. Encoded protein: CASSLGQGFNQPQHF. The chain uses TRBV5-1 and TRBJ1-5; 7 nucleotides agree with TRBD1. The V gene end was trimmed by 0 bases and the J gene end by 3 bases; junction bases not matched to a gene: 3. Germline CDR1 is SGHRS and CDR2 is YFSETQ. CDR3 length: 15 amino acids.